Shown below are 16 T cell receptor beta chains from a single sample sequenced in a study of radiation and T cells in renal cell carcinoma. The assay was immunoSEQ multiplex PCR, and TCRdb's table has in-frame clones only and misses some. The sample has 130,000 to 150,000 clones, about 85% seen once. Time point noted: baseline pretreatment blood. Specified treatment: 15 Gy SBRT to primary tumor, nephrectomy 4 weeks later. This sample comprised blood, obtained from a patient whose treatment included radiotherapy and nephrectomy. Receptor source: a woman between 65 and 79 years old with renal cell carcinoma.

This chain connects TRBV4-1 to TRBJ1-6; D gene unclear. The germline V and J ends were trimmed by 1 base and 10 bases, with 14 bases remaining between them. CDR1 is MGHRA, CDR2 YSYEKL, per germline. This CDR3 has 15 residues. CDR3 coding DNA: TGCGCCAGCAGCCAAGGAGGACCCGTCAGGTCACCCCTCCACTTT. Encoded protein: CASSQGGPVRSPLHF.

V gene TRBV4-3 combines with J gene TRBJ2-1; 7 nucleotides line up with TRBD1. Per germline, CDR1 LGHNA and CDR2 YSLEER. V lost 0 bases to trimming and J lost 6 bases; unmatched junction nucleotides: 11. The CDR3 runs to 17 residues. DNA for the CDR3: TGCGCCAGCAGCCAAGACCCCGGGACAGCCGATTTCAATGAGCAGTTCTTC. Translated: CASSQDPGTADFNEQFF.

The CDR3 coding sequence is TGTGCCAGCAGTGAAAAAACAGGGGGGGAAAAACTGTTTTTT. It yields the protein CASSEKTGGEKLFF. V and J are TRBV2 and TRBJ1-4, with 8 bases matching TRBD1. Germline V gene lookup returns CDR1 SNHLY and CDR2 FYNNEI. This CDR3 is 14 amino acids long. V shed 2 bases and J 8 bases; nucleotides not matched to a gene: 4. The variable domain in full, completed from reference TRBV2 and TRBJ1-4, reads EPEVTQTPSHQVTQMGQEVILRCVPISNHLYFYWYRQILGQKVEFLVSFYNNEISEKSEIFDDQFSVERPDGSNFTLKIRSTKLEDSAMYFCASSEKTGGEKLFFGSGTQLSVL.

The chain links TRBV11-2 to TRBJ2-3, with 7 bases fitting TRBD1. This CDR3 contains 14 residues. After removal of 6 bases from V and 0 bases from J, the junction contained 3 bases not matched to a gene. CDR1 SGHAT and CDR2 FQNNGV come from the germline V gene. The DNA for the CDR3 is TGTGCCAGCAGACGACAGGGAAGCACAGATACGCAGTATTTT. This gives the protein CASRRQGSTDTQYF.

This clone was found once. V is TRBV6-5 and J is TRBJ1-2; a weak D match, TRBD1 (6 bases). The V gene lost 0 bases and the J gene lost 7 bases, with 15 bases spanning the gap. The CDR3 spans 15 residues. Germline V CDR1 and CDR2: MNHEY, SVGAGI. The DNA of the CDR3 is TGTGCCAGCAGTTACTCGGCGGCGAGGGGGTTTGGCTACACCTTC. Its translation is CASSYSAARGFGYTF.

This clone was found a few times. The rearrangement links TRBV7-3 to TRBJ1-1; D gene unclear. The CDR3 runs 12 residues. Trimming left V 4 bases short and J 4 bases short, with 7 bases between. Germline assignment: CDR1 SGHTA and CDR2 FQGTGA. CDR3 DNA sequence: TGTGCCAGCAGCTCCCAGATCACTGAAGCTTTCTTT. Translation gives CASSSQITEAFF.

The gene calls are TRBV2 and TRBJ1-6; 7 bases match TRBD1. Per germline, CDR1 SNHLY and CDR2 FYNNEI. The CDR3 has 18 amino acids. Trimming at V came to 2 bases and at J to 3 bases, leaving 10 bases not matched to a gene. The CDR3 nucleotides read TGTGCCAGCAGTGAATTCTCAGGGGGGACCCTCTATAATTCACCCCTCCACTTT. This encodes CASSEFSGGTLYNSPLHF.

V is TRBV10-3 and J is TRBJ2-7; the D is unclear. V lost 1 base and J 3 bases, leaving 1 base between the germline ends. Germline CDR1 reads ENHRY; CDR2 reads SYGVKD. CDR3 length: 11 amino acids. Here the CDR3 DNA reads TGTGCCATCAGTGAGTTCTACGAGCAGTACTTC. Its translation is CAISEFYEQYF.

In DNA, the CDR3 is TGTGCCAGTCGGACAGTACCCACTGAGGTAGTGGCCCAGCATTTT. Encoded protein: CASRTVPTEVVAQHF. V is TRBV19 and J is TRBJ1-5, with D possibly matching TRBD1 (6 bases). This CDR3 region has 15 residues. CDR1 and CDR2 from the germline V gene are LNHDA and SQIVND (reference sequence). The ends were cut back, 8 bases at V and 11 bases at J, with 25 bases in the middle.

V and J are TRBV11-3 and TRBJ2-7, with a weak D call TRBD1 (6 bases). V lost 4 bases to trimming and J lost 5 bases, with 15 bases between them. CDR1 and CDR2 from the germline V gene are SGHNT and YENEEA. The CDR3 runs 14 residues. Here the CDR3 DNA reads TGTGCCAGCAGCTCCCAACCGGGACACCACGAGCAGTACTTC. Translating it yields CASSSQPGHHEQYF. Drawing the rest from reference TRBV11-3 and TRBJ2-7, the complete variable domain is EAGVVQSPRYKIIEKKQPVAFWCNPISGHNTLYWYLQNLGQGPELLIRYENEEAVDDSQLPKDRFSAERLKGVDSTLKIQPAELGDSAVYLCASSSQPGHHEQYFGPGTRLTVT.

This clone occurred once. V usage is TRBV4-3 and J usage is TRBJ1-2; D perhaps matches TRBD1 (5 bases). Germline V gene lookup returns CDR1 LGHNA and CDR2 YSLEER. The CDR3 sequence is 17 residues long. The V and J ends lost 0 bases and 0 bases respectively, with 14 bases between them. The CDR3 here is CASSQESKGSANYGYTF. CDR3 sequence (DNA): TGCGCCAGCAGCCAAGAGAGTAAGGGGTCGGCTAACTATGGCTACACCTTC.

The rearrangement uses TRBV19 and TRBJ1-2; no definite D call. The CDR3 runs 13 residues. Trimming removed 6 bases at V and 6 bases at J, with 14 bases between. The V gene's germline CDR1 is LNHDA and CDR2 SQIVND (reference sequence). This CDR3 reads CASSPDDGHGYTF. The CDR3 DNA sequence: TGTGCCAGTAGCCCAGACGATGGGCATGGCTACACCTTC.

CDR3 loop: CASSRDRSNTIYF. The CDR3 DNA is TGTGCCAGCAGTCGCGACCGGAGCAACACCATATATTTT. The chain is built from TRBV6-5 and TRBJ1-3; D is uncertain. The CDR3 is 13 residues long. V lost 5 bases and J lost 7, with 12 bases in between. CDR1 is MNHEY, CDR2 SVGAGI, per germline.

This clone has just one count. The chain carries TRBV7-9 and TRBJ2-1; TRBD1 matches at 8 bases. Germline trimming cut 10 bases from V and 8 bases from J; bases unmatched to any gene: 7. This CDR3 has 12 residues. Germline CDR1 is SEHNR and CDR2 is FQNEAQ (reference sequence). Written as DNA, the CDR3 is TGTGCCACCGCGACAGGGGTCGATGAGCAGTTCTTC. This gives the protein CATATGVDEQFF.

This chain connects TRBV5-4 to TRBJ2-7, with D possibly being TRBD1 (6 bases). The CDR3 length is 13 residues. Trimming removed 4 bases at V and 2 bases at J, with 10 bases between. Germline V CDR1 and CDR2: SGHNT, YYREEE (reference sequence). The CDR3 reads CASSRQDPYEQYF. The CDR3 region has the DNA TGTGCCAGCAGCCGACAGGACCCCTACGAGCAGTACTTC.

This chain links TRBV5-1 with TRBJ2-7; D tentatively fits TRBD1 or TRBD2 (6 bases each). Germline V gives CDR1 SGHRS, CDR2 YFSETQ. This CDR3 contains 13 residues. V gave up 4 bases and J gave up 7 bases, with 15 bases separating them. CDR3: CASSDHRAGEQYF. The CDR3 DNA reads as TGCGCCAGCAGCGACCACAGGGCGGGAGAGCAGTACTTC. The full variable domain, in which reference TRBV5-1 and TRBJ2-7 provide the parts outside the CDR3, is KAGVTQTPRYLIKTRGQQVTLSCSPISGHRSVSWYQQTPGQGLQFLFEYFSETQRNKGNFPGRFSGRQFSNSRSEMNVSTLELGDSALYLCASSDHRAGEQYFGPGTRLTVT.